This paragraph reports one T cell receptor beta chain. Its matching antigen is unknown. This record belongs to a study of T cell responses to AZD1222 COVID-19 vaccine. Overall study findings and caveats: Of the AZD1222 recipients, only 5 to 7 were seropositive at baseline. CD4 TCRs linked to vaccination spanned spike, dominating at 160-218 and 743-854.

The CDR3 totals 14 residues. Trimming at V came to 4 bases and at J to 6 bases, leaving 6 bases not matched to a gene. The germline V gene has CDR1 MNHEY and CDR2 SMNVEV (reference sequence). Profiling relied on immunoSEQ multiplex PCR, and the TCRdb table lists in-frame clones only, not all of them. The profile shows 120,000 to 150,000 clones, 80% to 95% of them singletons. Sequences were derived from peripheral blood, sampled on day 0 of AZD1222 vaccination. The receptor was derived from an adult in good health. The chain uses TRBV27 and TRBJ2-7; 10 nucleotides align to TRBD2. The chain's CDR3 is CASSSLAGAFEQYF. The CDR3 nucleotides are TGTGCCAGCAGTTCTCTAGCGGGAGCATTCGAGCAGTACTTC.